The sequence of this T cell receptor beta chain was determined in a study of OX40 agonist ivuxolimab in advanced cancers. Study information: Patients were dosed with the agonistic anti-OX40 (CD134) antibody ivuxolimab. Partial responses were observed in three patients, of whom one had hepatocellular carcinoma and two had cutaneous melanoma. General study findings and limits: Clonal expansion among partial responders at 0.1-3.0 mg/kg ranked near the lowest. Both blood CD4+ and CD8+ T cells showed clonal growth by week 6 at 0.1 to 3.0 mg/kg.

In regard to this clone: Its target is unknown.

Libraries were prepared by immunoSEQ multiplex PCR; TCRdb keeps only in-frame clonotypes and omits some of them. Of 75,000 to 100,000 clones in the sample, over 75% were seen once. CDR1 SGHNT and CDR2 YYREEE come from the germline V gene (reference sequence). The length of the CDR3 is 15 residues. V trimming: 0 bases; J trimming: 4 bases; junction bases outside the gene matches: 2. The chain uses TRBV5-4 and TRBJ2-5; 11 bases map to TRBD2. The TCR sequence derives from an adult with an advanced solid tumor such as melanoma, head and neck, liver or kidney cancer. This material consisted of CD4+ or CD8+ T cells sorted from blood, taken in a trial of the OX40 agonist ivuxolimab. CDR3 in amino acids: CASSLGGLAGETQYF. The CDR3 DNA is TGTGCCAGCAGCTTGGGTGGACTAGCGGGAGAGACCCAGTACTTC.